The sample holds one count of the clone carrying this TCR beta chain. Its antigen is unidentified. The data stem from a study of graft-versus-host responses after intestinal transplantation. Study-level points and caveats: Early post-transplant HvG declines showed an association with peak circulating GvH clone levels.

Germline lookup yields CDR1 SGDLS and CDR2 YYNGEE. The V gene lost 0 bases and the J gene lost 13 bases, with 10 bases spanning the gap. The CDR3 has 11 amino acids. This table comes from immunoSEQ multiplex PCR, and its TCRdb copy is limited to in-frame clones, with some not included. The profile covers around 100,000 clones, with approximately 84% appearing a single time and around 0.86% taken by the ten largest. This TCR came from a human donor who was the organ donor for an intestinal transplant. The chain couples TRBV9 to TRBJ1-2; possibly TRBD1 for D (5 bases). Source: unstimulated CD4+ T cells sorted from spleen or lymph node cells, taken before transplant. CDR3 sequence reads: CASSVGGKVTF. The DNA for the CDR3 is TGTGCCAGCAGCGTAGGGGGGAAGGTCACCTTC.